The entry below gives a single TCR beta chain sequence along with its context. No antigen is known for it. No clone much larger than this one lies a single base away; base qualities are absent. CDR1 and CDR2, looked up from the germline V gene, are MDHEN and SYDVKM. V drops 4 bases and J drops 5 bases, leaving 8 bases in between. Taken from cysteine to phenylalanine, the CDR3 has 12 residues. This entry keeps only the CDR3 DNA: 36 bases, framed from base 1. This record comes from a study of blood T cell repertoires in COVID-19 (dated by TCRdb to 2018 to 2020). Notes on the research overall: Samples covering the acute and convalescent phases of COVID-19 were provided by collaborators in the United States, Italy and Spain. The dataset comprised deeply sampled blood TCRbeta repertoires from subjects exposed to, actively infected with, or recovered from COVID-19. Samples were obtained from the ongoing ImmuneRACE study (first 160 participants) and from about 1,300 subjects provided by 6 global collaborators. Sample metadata almost always included a de-identified subject ID, COVID-19 status, age in years and sex. Where available, HLA class I and class II types were obtained from metadata supplied by the sample provider rather than from assay-based typing. A freely available public database, intended as a resource for researchers studying the immune response to SARS-CoV-2, is where the repertoires were released. The material from the prospective study consisted of cDNA or gDNA derived from T cells, B-cell-depleted T cells, or PBMCs. General study outcomes and caveats: Clinical and demographic metadata were provided uncurated, with the amount varying by source and participant.

Whole blood was collected in K2EDTA tubes by collaborating institutions according to the institutions' own protocols. For TCRbeta analysis, collaborator samples were shipped as frozen whole blood, as isolated PBMCs, or as DNA extracted from either sample type. The immunoSEQ Assay, a bias-controlled multiplex PCR, was used to amplify TCRbeta CDR3 regions from genomic DNA. Processing in the source paper ran as follows. Within the assay, amplification of reference gene primers was used to estimate how many nucleated cells each sample contained. Sequence reads were collapsed and filtered to measure the absolute abundance of every unique TCRbeta CDR3 rearrangement. For each sample, productive Simpson clonality was calculated as the square root of Simpson's diversity index over productive rearrangements. The table comes from immuneACCESS by way of TCRdb, which keeps in-frame sequences with V and J called. Part of the clones is missing from these tables; in studies checked, under half for an unresolved V gene and the rest for unknown reasons. From that table come the V and J calls and clone size; the DNA was used to work out D and trimming. Here the sample has about 200,000 clones; about 77% occur a single time. 2.5% to 3.5% of the sample belongs to the ten largest clones.

This TCR was sampled from an elderly woman with active or convalescent COVID-19. The sequenced sample was peripheral blood. This chain is built from TRBV28 and TRBJ1-2; the D gene remains uncertain. CDR3 region: CASSWAFYGYTF. The base sequence is TGTGCCAGCAGTTGGGCCTTTTATGGCTACACCTTC.